A single T cell receptor (beta chain) is shown here with its context. The data stem from a study of blood T cells in healthy people across ages. PCR was performed a second time for roughly 7 to 12 cycles using a sample-barcoded 5' primer and a J-beta primer mix. Via MiXCR, TCRdb re-called the 5' RACE reads, giving one row per CDR3 protein. The table includes 790,000 or so distinct CDR3 sequences, around 45% detected once. Trimming took 1 base from V and 7 from J, leaving 16 bases between them. The CDR3 has 15 amino acids. Per germline, CDR1 MGHRA and CDR2 YSYEKL. The specimen was blood. The clonotype was recovered from a man older than 75 in good health. The chain employs TRBV4-1 and TRBJ1-2; D perhaps matches TRBD1 (6 bases). CDR3: CASSQVGTFVTGYTF. The CDR3 DNA reads as TGCGCCAGCAGCCAAGTAGGGACATTTGTGACTGGCTACACCTTC.